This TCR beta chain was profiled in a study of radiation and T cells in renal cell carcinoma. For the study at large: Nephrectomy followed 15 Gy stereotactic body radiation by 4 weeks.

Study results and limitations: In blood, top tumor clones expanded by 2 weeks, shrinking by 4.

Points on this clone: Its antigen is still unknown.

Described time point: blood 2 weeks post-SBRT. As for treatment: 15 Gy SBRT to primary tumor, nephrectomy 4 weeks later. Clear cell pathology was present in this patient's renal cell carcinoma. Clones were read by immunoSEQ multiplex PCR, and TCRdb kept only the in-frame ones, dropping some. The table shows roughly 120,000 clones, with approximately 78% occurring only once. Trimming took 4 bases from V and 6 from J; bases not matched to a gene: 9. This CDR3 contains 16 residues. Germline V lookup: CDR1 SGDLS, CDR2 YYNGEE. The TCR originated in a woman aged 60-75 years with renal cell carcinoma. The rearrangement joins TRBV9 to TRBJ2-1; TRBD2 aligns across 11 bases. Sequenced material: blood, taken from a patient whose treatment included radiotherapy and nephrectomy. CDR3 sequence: CASSLPLAGGPNEQFF. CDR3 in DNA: TGTGCCAGCAGCTTACCGCTAGCGGGGGGACCCAATGAGCAGTTCTTC.